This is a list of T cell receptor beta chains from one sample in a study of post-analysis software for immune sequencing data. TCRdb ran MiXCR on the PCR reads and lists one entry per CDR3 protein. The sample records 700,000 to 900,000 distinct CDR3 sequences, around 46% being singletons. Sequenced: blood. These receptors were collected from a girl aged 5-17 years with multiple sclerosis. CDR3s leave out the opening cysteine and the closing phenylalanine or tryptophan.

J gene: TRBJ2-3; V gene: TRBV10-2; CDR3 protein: ASRGGTSGTSTDTQY
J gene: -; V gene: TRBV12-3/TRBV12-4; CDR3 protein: ASSLHQGVSEQY
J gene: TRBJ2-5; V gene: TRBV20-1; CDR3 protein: SARRDYPGEVQY
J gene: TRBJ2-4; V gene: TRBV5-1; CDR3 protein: ASSKTGREVKNIQY
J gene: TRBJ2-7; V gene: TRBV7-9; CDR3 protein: ASSHDVSYEQY
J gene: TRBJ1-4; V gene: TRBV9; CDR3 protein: ASSVYEGIGEKLF
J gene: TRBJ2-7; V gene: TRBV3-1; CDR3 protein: ASSDSMTYEQY
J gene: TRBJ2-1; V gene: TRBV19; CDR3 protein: ASSRRREGLGNEQF
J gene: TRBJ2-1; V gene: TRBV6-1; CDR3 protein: ATSGTSNSNNEQF
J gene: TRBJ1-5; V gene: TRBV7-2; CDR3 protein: ASSLGVGGNSNQPQH
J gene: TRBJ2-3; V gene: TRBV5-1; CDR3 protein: ASSTGTGQDTQY
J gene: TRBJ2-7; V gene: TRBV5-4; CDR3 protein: ASTLGGSSGDEQY
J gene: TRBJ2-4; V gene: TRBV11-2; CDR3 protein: ASSYGQGNIQY
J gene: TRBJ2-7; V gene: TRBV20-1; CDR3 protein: SAAPGTGTTYEQY
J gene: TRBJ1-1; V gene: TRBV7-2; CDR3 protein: ASSLAIGGTEAF
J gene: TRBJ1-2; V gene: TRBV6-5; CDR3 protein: ASSPGHTNYGYT
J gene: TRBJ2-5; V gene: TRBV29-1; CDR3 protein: SVGDRQETQY
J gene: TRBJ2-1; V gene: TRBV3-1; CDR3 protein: ASSRAGQGVEQF
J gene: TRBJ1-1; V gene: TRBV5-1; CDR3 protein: ASSSATGGTEAF
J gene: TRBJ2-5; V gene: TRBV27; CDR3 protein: ASSWRYGTSQETQY
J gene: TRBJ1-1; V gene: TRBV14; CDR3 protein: ASSQDSKIMNTEAF
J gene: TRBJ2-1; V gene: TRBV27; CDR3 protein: ASSRRTGANEQF
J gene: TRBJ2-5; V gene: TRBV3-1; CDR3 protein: ASTPSEGETQY
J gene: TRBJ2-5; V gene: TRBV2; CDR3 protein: ASSANNQETQY
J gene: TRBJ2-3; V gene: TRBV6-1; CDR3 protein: ASTRTGEDTQY
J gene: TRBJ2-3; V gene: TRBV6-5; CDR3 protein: ASSLTVGYTDTQY
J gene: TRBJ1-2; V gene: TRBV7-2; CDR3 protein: ASSLEGYGLAYGYT
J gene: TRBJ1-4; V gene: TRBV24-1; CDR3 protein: ATSGPGTGSQEKLF